The source of this T cell receptor (beta chain) is a study of blood T cell repertoires in COVID-19. Sequencing was performed with immunoSEQ multiplex PCR; in TCRdb, only in-frame clones are kept and a portion is missing. The sample carries about 220,000 clones, roughly 80% recorded once. Trimming removed 3 bases from V and 6 bases from J, with 9 bases in between. Germline lookup yields CDR1 KGHSH and CDR2 LQKENI. The CDR3 has 12 residues. Clinical histories supplied by participants themselves formed the basis of cohort assignment. The specimen sequenced was PBMCs or T cells enriched from blood (not recorded which). The chain uses TRBV18 and TRBJ2-7, with a weak D call TRBD1 (6 bases). The receptor was isolated from a woman in her thirties or forties with acute COVID-19. The DNA of the CDR3 is TGTGCCAGCTCACCGGACAGCGGCGAGCAGTACTTC. Encoded protein: CASSPDSGEQYF. The full variable domain, rest sourced from reference TRBV18 and TRBJ2-7, is NAGVMQNPRHLVRRRGQEARLRCSPMKGHSHVYWYRQLPEEGLKFMVYLQKENIIDESGMPKERFSAEFPKEGPSILRIQQVVRGDSAAYFCASSPDSGEQYFGPGTRLTVT.